This entry is about one T cell receptor (beta chain). In the original workflow: Estimation of nucleated cell counts was performed using reference gene primer amplification. Profiled with immunoSEQ multiplex PCR; TCRdb holds only in-frame clones, not every one. V, J and clone size reflect that table, while D and trimming were determined from the DNA. Of some 100,000 clones in the sample, 81% were seen once. These data belong to a study of blood T cell repertoires in COVID-19. About the study: T cells, B-cell-depleted T cells, or PBMCs supplied cDNA or gDNA.

Material: peripheral blood. This sequence was found in a human donor in a cohort sampled during active COVID-19.

CDR3 coding DNA: TGTGCCAGCAGTATAAAACGACAGGCAAGTTACGAGCAGTACTTC. It codes for CASSIKRQASYEQYF. The chain uses TRBV6-6 and TRBJ2-7, with a tentative D call TRBD1 (6 bases). This CDR3 region has 15 residues. V dropped 5 bases and J dropped 4 bases, with 18 bases sitting between them. The germline gives CDR1 MNHNY, CDR2 SVGAGI (reference sequence).